These 4 T cell receptor beta chains came from one sample sequenced in a study of siplizumab effects on memory and regulatory T cells. TCRdb's table, derived via immunoSEQ multiplex PCR, lists solely in-frame clones and lacks some. The sample consists of around 68,000 clones, 80% to 90% of them appearing once. Specimen: Tregs sorted from blood. Receptors originate from a human donor in good health.

This chain joins TRBV29-1 and TRBJ2-5; D uncertain. The V end lost 3 bases, the J end lost 6 bases, and 11 bases lay between the germline ends. The CDR3 extends over 12 amino acids. CDR1 and CDR2 from the germline V gene are SQVTM and ANQGSEA. CDR3 in amino acids: CSVDYGKQTQYF. In nucleotides, the CDR3 is TGCAGCGTTGATTATGGGAAACAGACCCAGTACTTC. Looking up the rest from reference TRBV29-1 and TRBJ2-5 gives the full variable domain: SAVISQKPSRDICQRGTSLTIQCQVDSQVTMMFWYRQQPGQSLTLIATANQGSEATYESGFVIDKFPISRPNLTFSTLTVSNMSPEDSSIYLCSVDYGKQTQYFGPGTRLLVL.

V usage is TRBV7-2 and J usage is TRBJ2-7; D remains ambiguous. V was shortened by 1 base and J by 3 bases, with 16 bases between the two germline ends. The germline V gene encodes CDR1 SGHTA and CDR2 FQGNSA. The CDR3 runs 16 residues. CDR3 nucleotides: TGTGCCAGCAGCTTAGGGGTATCTGGGCTCGTCTACGAGCAGTACTTC. It translates to CASSLGVSGLVYEQYF.

The chain uses TRBV5-1 and TRBJ2-7; possibly TRBD1 or TRBD2 for D (5 bases each). CDR3 length: 15 amino acids. V shed 0 bases and J shed 2 bases, with 12 bases lying between them. CDR1 and CDR2 (germline): SGHRS, YFSETQ. The CDR3 region is CASSLAGTGTYEQYF. The CDR3 region has the DNA TGCGCCAGCAGCTTGGCCGGGACGGGAACCTACGAGCAGTACTTC. Complete variable domain (other parts from reference TRBV5-1 and TRBJ2-7): KAGVTQTPRYLIKTRGQQVTLSCSPISGHRSVSWYQQTPGQGLQFLFEYFSETQRNKGNFPGRFSGRQFSNSRSEMNVSTLELGDSALYLCASSLAGTGTYEQYFGPGTRLTVT.

The J gene is TRBJ2-1, the V gene TRBV19; D ambiguous. Per the germline V gene, CDR1 is LNHDA and CDR2 is SQIVND (reference sequence). This CDR3 has 16 residues. Trimming shortened V by 1 base and J by 2 bases, and 12 bases separated the two germline ends. The CDR3 DNA follows: TGTGCCAGTAGTATAGCAGAAGGCGGCACCTACAATGAGCAGTTCTTC. It codes for CASSIAEGGTYNEQFF.